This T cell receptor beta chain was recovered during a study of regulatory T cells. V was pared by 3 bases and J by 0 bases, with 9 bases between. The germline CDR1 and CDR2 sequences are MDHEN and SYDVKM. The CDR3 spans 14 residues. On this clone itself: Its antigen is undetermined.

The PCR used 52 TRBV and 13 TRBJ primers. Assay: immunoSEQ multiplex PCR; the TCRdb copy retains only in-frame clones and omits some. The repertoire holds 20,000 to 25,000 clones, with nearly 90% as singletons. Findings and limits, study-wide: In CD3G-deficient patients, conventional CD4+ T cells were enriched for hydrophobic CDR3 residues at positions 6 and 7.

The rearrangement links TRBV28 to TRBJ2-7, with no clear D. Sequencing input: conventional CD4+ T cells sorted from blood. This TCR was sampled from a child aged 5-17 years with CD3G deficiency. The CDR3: CASSLTFDSYEQYF. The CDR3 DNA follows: TGTGCCAGCAGTTTGACATTCGACTCCTACGAGCAGTACTTC. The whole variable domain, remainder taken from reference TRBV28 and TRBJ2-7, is DVKVTQSSRYLVKRTGEKVFLECVQDMDHENMFWYRQDPGLGLRLIYFSYDVKMKEKGDIPEGYSVSREKKERFSLILESASTNQTSMYLCASSLTFDSYEQYFGPGTRLTVT.